This T cell receptor beta chain was profiled in a study of tumor-infiltrating lymphocytes in localized non-small cell lung cancer. The junction had 1 base not matched to a gene; V was cut back by 1 base and J by 3 bases. The CDR3 consists of 15 residues. Germline assignment: CDR1 KGHSH and CDR2 LQKENI. On this clone: Its antigen is currently unknown.

General study results and limits: Recurrence-free survival showed no association with tumor T-cell fraction.

The method was immunoSEQ multiplex PCR; TCRdb's version includes in-frame clones alone and lacks a portion of them. The sample lists 10,000 to 15,000 clones, 66% occurring once. This TCR came from a human donor with non-small cell lung cancer. The chain recombines TRBV18 with TRBJ2-5, with TRBD1 matching 11 bases. The sequenced sample consisted of lung tumor tissue. The CDR3 loop reads CASSPRTGGEETQYF. The DNA for the CDR3 is TGTGCCAGCTCACCACGGACAGGGGGCGAAGAGACCCAGTACTTC.